This T cell receptor beta chain stems from a study of T cell changes during pregnancy in multiple sclerosis. The CDR3 is 16 amino acids. Trimming removed 6 bases from V and 2 bases from J, with 17 bases in between. The germline gives CDR1 SNHLY, CDR2 FYNNEI. Libraries were prepared by immunoSEQ multiplex PCR; TCRdb keeps only in-frame clonotypes and omits some of them. The sample holds approximately 59,000 clones, around nine tenths seen once. The sequences come from peripheral blood, collected in the third trimester of pregnancy. This chain links TRBV2 with TRBJ1-3; D remains unclear. The sequence was obtained from a female donor in good health, enrolled as a control in a pregnancy study. The CDR3 DNA follows: TGTGCCAGCAGAGGTGTGGTGACTAACCCTGGAAACACCATATATTTT. Its translation: CASRGVVTNPGNTIYF.